Listed below are T cell receptor beta chains from one sample, sequenced in a study of OX40 agonist ivuxolimab in advanced cancers. Method: immunoSEQ multiplex PCR; TCRdb's copy keeps in-frame clones and lacks some. This sample yields roughly 26,000 clones, of which about 87% are seen a single time; 15% to 20% belongs to the top ten. This specimen was CD4+ or CD8+ T cells sorted from blood, taken in a trial of the OX40 agonist ivuxolimab. The receptors originated from an adult with an advanced solid tumor such as melanoma, head and neck, liver or kidney cancer. Each CDR3 is given with its conserved first and last residue. Each record gives: CDR3 DNA, CDR3 protein, V gene, clone size, J gene, D gene. D genes are given only for firm matches. Rows give clone size only sometimes, using once, few, many, or a class for an expanded clone.

TGTGCCAGCAGTTCTGGGACGGGTTTCACAGATACGCAGTATTTT | CASSSGTGFTDTQYF | TRBV6-5 | . | TRBJ2-3 | .
TGCGCCAGCAGCTTGCGCTCAGTAAACTATGGCTACACCTTC | CASSLRSVNYGYTF | TRBV5-1 | . | TRBJ1-2 | .
TGTGCCAGCAGCCCCTCGGTAGCTGGCGAGCAGTACTTC | CASSPSVAGEQYF | TRBV6-5 | once | TRBJ2-7 | .
TGTGCCAGCAGCCCCCTGGGGGTATCCTACAATGAGCAGTTCTTC | CASSPLGVSYNEQFF | TRBV7-2 | . | TRBJ2-1 | .
TGTGCCAGCAGTTCAACGGGACACCTATACGAGCAGTACTTC | CASSSTGHLYEQYF | TRBV28 | . | TRBJ2-7 | .
TGTGCCAGCAGTCTCAGCGGGAGGGCCTACAATGAGCAGTTCTTC | CASSLSGRAYNEQFF | TRBV28 | . | TRBJ2-1 | TRBD2
TGTGCCAGCAGCGTTAACGAGCGGGAATACAATGAGCAGTTCTTC | CASSVNEREYNEQFF | TRBV28 | . | TRBJ2-1 | TRBD2
TGTGCCAGCAGTTTATCAGGGGGCGATCCGCTGGATACGCAGTATTTT | CASSLSGGDPLDTQYF | TRBV27 | medium-sized | TRBJ2-3 | TRBD1
TGTGCCAGCAGCTTAGTGCGCAGGGAGACTGAAGCTTTCTTT | CASSLVRRETEAFF | TRBV13 | . | TRBJ1-1 | .
TGTGCCTCTAAGGAGGCTAGCTCCTACAATGAGCAGTTCTTC | CASKEASSYNEQFF | TRBV2 | . | TRBJ2-1 | .
TGTGCCAGCAAACCGGGACAGGAGAAAAACACTGAAGCTTTCTTT | CASKPGQEKNTEAFF | TRBV18 | . | TRBJ1-1 | TRBD1
TGCGCCAGCAGCCCACCGGGGAGTACCTACGAGCAGTACTTC | CASSPPGSTYEQYF | TRBV4-1 | . | TRBJ2-7 | .
TGTGCCAGCAGTTTTGGACTAGCTACAGATACGCAGTATTTT | CASSFGLATDTQYF | TRBV28 | . | TRBJ2-3 | TRBD2
TGTGCCAGCAGTTTAGCTCAGGGAGGGACGCAGTATTTT | CASSLAQGGTQYF | TRBV27 | . | TRBJ2-3 | TRBD2
TGCGCCAGCAGCCAGGGGCTTCCCTTGGGCAACGAGCAGTACTTC | CASSQGLPLGNEQYF | TRBV4-1 | . | TRBJ2-7 | .
TGCAGCGCCCACGGACAGTTGAACACTGAAGCTTTCTTT | CSAHGQLNTEAFF | TRBV29-1 | . | TRBJ1-1 | .
TGTGCCAGCAGCGTCGGGCCCGTGGAGTACTTC | CASSVGPVEYF | TRBV9 | . | TRBJ2-7 | .
TGTGCCAGCTCACCAAATACAGGGTCCCAGCCCCAGCATTTT | CASSPNTGSQPQHF | TRBV18 | . | TRBJ1-5 | .
TGTGCCAGCAGCTTTTCAAAGGGGGCTTCTAGAAATGAGCAGTTCTTC | CASSFSKGASRNEQFF | TRBV11-2 | . | TRBJ2-1 | TRBD1
TGTGCCAGCAGCCCGCTGGGTGGTTCGAACTATGGCTACACCTTC | CASSPLGGSNYGYTF | TRBV11-3 | . | TRBJ1-2 | .
TGCGCCAGCAGCCAAGATTGGGCTCCGGGACAGATTCAAGAGACCCAGTACTTC | CASSQDWAPGQIQETQYF | TRBV4-3 | . | TRBJ2-5 | TRBD1
TGTGCCAGCAGCTTAGTGGGCGGGTTGGAGACCCAGTACTTC | CASSLVGGLETQYF | TRBV7-3 | few | TRBJ2-5 | .
TGTGCCAGCAGCTTTCCGTCCTATAATTCACCCCTCCACTTT | CASSFPSYNSPLHF | TRBV7-9 | once | TRBJ1-6 | .
TGTGCCAAAAAGCAGGGGGCCGGGTACGAGCAGTACTTC | CAKKQGAGYEQYF | TRBV19 | . | TRBJ2-7 | TRBD1
TGTGCCAGCAGCCAAGATTACAATGAGCAGTTCTTC | CASSQDYNEQFF | TRBV4-2 | . | TRBJ2-1 | .
TGTGCCAGCAGACCCCTACAGGGCAGCAATCAGCCCCAGCATTTT | CASRPLQGSNQPQHF | TRBV6-6 | . | TRBJ1-5 | .
TGTGCCAGTAGTATATTCGGGGGGGCCATAGATACGCAGTATTTT | CASSIFGGAIDTQYF | TRBV19 | . | TRBJ2-3 | TRBD2
TGTGCCAGTAGTATAGATTTGGCGGGCAGCTCCTACGAGCAGTACTTC | CASSIDLAGSSYEQYF | TRBV19 | . | TRBJ2-7 | .
TGTGCCAGTAGACCCGGGGACCTAGCGGATTACAATGAGCAGTTCTTC | CASRPGDLADYNEQFF | TRBV19 | . | TRBJ2-1 | TRBD2
TGTGCCAGCAGCCCCTCCCCGGGAAGGGGCCCCTACAATGAGCAGTTCTTC | CASSPSPGRGPYNEQFF | TRBV9 | . | TRBJ2-1 | .
TGTGCCAGCAGAACCGGGTTTATCAACCCAGGGAGCAATCAGCCCCAGCATTTT | CASRTGFINPGSNQPQHF | TRBV28 | . | TRBJ1-5 | .